Described below is a single T cell receptor (beta chain) sequence and its context. The source of the sample is a study of CD8 T cells in Susac syndrome. V lost 6 bases and J lost 0, with 16 bases in between. Germline V gives CDR1 MNHNS, CDR2 SASEGT. CDR3 length: 16 amino acids. The RNA input was 0.5 to 1 ug, and it was reverse transcribed with random hexamers. Each CDR3 protein gets one entry after TCRdb re-called the immunoSEQ multiplex PCR reads with MiXCR. This table has under 150,000 distinct CDR3 sequences, roughly 80% appearing once. This receptor was obtained from a human donor with multiple sclerosis. The chain couples TRBV6-1 to TRBJ2-3, with D tentatively TRBD1 or TRBD2 (5 bases each). Sequencing used CD8+ T cells from PBMCs. CDR3 nucleotide sequence: TGTGCCAGCAGCCCCGGGGCGGATTCTAGCACAGATACGCAGTATTTT. Amino acids: CASSPGADSSTDTQYF.